A selection of T cell receptor beta chains follows, all from one sample in a study of tumor-infiltrating lymphocytes in primary liver carcinoma. One entry per CDR3 protein, called by TCRdb with MiXCR from the multiplex PCR reads. This table has a few hundred thousand distinct CDR3 sequences, around 50% appearing once. The sequencing input was peripheral blood. Source of these receptors: a woman between 25 and 40 years old with primary liver carcinoma and hepatitis B virus infection. The CDR3 runs from the conserved cysteine through the conserved F or W. A D gene is named only where the DNA matches it firmly. The listing skips clone size in some rows; elsewhere it reads once, few, many or a size class.

v_call	clone_size	j_call	d_call	cdr3_nt	cdr3_aa
TRBV5-1	NA	TRBJ2-5	NA	TGCGCCAGCAGCTCGGGACAATTGGGGGAGACCGAGTACTTC	CASSSGQLGETEYF
TRBV5-4	NA	TRBJ2-3	TRBD2	TGTGCCGGCAGCCAGGGGACTAGCGGGGGTAGAACGGCAGATACGCAGTATTTT	CAGSQGTSGGRTADTQYF
TRBV4-2	many	TRBJ1-5	NA	TGTGCCAGCAGCCAAGACATCGGCCGCAATCAGCCCCAGCATTTT	CASSQDIGRNQPQHF
TRBV5-8	NA	TRBJ1-2	NA	TGTGCCAGCAGCTTGCAGCTCTCCTATGGCTACACCTTC	CASSLQLSYGYTF
TRBV6-5	many	TRBJ2-7	TRBD1	TGTGCCAGCAGAGCCTGGGGACAGGGGGCTATCGAGCAGTACTTC	CASRAWGQGAIEQYF
TRBV11-2	NA	TRBJ2-7	NA	TGTGCCAGCATCTTAAGTACAGGGAGTGGCGAGCAGTATTTC	CASILSTGSGEQYF
TRBV6-5	NA	TRBJ2-7	NA	TGTGCCAGCAGTTCGGGTCGCGAGCAGTACTTC	CASSSGREQYF
TRBV7-9	NA	TRBJ1-1	TRBD1	TGTGCCAGCAGTTGGGCGGACAGGAAGAACACTGAAGCTTTCTTT	CASSWADRKNTEAFF
TRBV29-1	many	TRBJ2-3	TRBD2	TGCAGCGTTACTAGCGGGAGATTCGATACGCAGTATTTT	CSVTSGRFDTQYF
TRBV13	few	TRBJ1-2	NA	TGTGCCAGCAGCTTCCAGGGGACAAATGGCTACACCTTC	CASSFQGTNGYTF
TRBV28	few	TRBJ2-5	NA	TGTGCCAGCAGTTTCCATACACAGGGACAAGAGACCCAGTACTTC	CASSFHTQGQETQYF
TRBV4-1	many	TRBJ2-5	TRBD2	TGCGCCAGCAGCCAAGTAGCGGGAAAGTACCAAGAGACCCAGTACTTC	CASSQVAGKYQETQYF
TRBV7-9	few	TRBJ2-2	NA	TGTGCCAGCAGCTCCGGTACGCACACCGGGGAGCTGTTTTTT	CASSSGTHTGELFF
TRBV28	few	TRBJ2-7	NA	TGTGCCAGCAGATTGAGACCGACAGCGAAGGGTATTGGCTACGAGCAGTACTTC	CASRLRPTAKGIGYEQYF
TRBV13	NA	TRBJ2-3	NA	TGTGCCACTCGTTCAGCGGGCCAACCTCCAGATACGCAGTATTTT	CATRSAGQPPDTQYF
TRBV12-3/TRBV12-4	many	TRBJ2-1	TRBD2	TGTGCCAGCAGTTTCTGGGGGGGTAGCGGGAAATACAATGAGCAGTTCTTC	CASSFWGGSGKYNEQFF
TRBV4-2	many	TRBJ2-1	NA	TGTGCCAGCAGCCAAGAACCCCTTTGGACGGCGAATGAGCAGTTCTTC	CASSQEPLWTANEQFF
TRBV6-5	many	TRBJ2-2	NA	TGTGCCAGCAGTTACTCGGACGGAGGATACACCGGGGAGCTGTTTTTT	CASSYSDGGYTGELFF
TRBV12-3/TRBV12-4	few	TRBJ2-2	TRBD1	TGTGCCAGCAGTCCCCCCGGGACAGGGCACACCGGGGAGCCGTTTTTT	CASSPPGTGHTGEPFF
TRBV29-1	few	TRBJ2-7	NA	TGCAGCGCGCTAGGGGGTAGGGAGCAGTACTTC	CSALGGREQYF
TRBV29-1	many	TRBJ2-1	TRBD1	TGCAGCGTTACCGGGACAGGGGGCTTCTACAATGAGCAGTTCTTC	CSVTGTGGFYNEQFF
TRBV28	few	TRBJ2-7	TRBD2	TGTGCCAGCAGTTTAGGGAGGGGAAGCGGGAGTTGGGCCTACGAGCAGTACTTC	CASSLGRGSGSWAYEQYF
TRBV6-1	NA	TRBJ1-5	TRBD1	TGTGCCAGCACGGGACAGACCAATCAGCCCCAGCATTTT	CASTGQTNQPQHF
TRBV11-2	NA	TRBJ2-1	TRBD1	TGTGCCAGCAGCTTAGGGACAGGTTCCTACTATGAGCAGTTCTTC	CASSLGTGSYYEQFF
TRBV6-2/TRBV6-3	NA	TRBJ2-1	NA	TGTGCCAGGAGGGACGAAATATGGGATACTTACAATGAGCAGTTCTTC	CARRDEIWDTYNEQFF
TRBV6-9	few	TRBJ2-5	TRBD1	TGTGCCAGCAGCCCAAGCAGGACAGGGCTTGGAGGGACCCAGTACTTC	CASSPSRTGLGGTQYF
TRBV12-3/TRBV12-4	many	TRBJ2-7	NA	TGTGCCAGCAGTTTATACAGGGACTACGAGCAGTACTTC	CASSLYRDYEQYF
TRBV6-2/TRBV6-3	many	TRBJ2-1	NA	TGTGCCAGCCGACAACCCGGACTGCTTTACCAATACAATGAGCAGTTCTTC	CASRQPGLLYQYNEQFF
TRBV12-3/TRBV12-4	few	TRBJ2-5	NA	TGTGCCAGCAGTCGCACAGGGTATGGTGAGACCCAGTACTTC	CASSRTGYGETQYF
TRBV12-3/TRBV12-4	NA	TRBJ2-3	NA	TGTGCCAGCAGCCCCAGGGTCCGGGACAGGGTCAGCGGGAGGGCCGCAGATACGCAGTATTTT	CASSPRVRDRVSGRAADTQYF
TRBV11-2	NA	TRBJ2-2	NA	TGTGCCAGCAGCTTAGATAAGGAACAGCGGGAGCTGTTTTTT	CASSLDKEQRELFF
TRBV12-3/TRBV12-4	NA	TRBJ1-2	NA	TGTGCCAGCAGTGTCCGGGACGAAACTAACTATGGCTACACCTTC	CASSVRDETNYGYTF
TRBV12-3/TRBV12-4	NA	TRBJ2-3	NA	TGTGCCAGCAGTTCCCATGCCGGGGGTGCAAATACGCAGTATTTT	CASSSHAGGANTQYF
TRBV12-3/TRBV12-4	many	TRBJ2-1	NA	TGTGCCGCCCGAAGCTCCTACAATGAGCAGTTCTTC	CAARSSYNEQFF
TRBV5-1	few	TRBJ2-2	NA	TGCGCCAGCAGCTTGTTAGGTGGGGACCCGACCGGGGAGCTGTTTTTT	CASSLLGGDPTGELFF
TRBV28	NA	TRBJ2-4	TRBD1	TGTGCCAGCAGTAGGACAGGGATGGGGGCCAAAAACATTCAGTACTTC	CASSRTGMGAKNIQYF
TRBV4-3	NA	TRBJ2-7	TRBD2	TGCGCCAGCAGCCTCCAAAGCGGGAGGGCCCCCTACGAGCAGTACTTC	CASSLQSGRAPYEQYF
TRBV11-2	many	TRBJ2-5	NA	TGTGCCAGCAGCTTAGGTGGCGGAATCCAAGAGACCCAGTACTTC	CASSLGGGIQETQYF
TRBV29-1	NA	TRBJ1-1	TRBD1	TGCAGCGACCCGAGACAGGGGGTGACTGAAGCTTTCTTT	CSDPRQGVTEAFF
TRBV7-9	NA	TRBJ1-2	NA	TGTGCCAGCAGCTCGGAGGGACCCTATGGCTACACCTTC	CASSSEGPYGYTF
TRBV29-1	many	TRBJ2-5	TRBD2	TGCAGCGTAAGACTAGCGGGAGGGGTTCGGGAGACCCAGTACTTC	CSVRLAGGVRETQYF
TRBV11-2	many	TRBJ2-5	TRBD2	TGTGCCAGCAGCTTAGGGCCGGGACTAGCGACAAGGACTCAAGAGACCCAGTACTTC	CASSLGPGLATRTQETQYF
TRBV21-1	NA	TRBJ1-1	NA	TGTGCTAGCAGCAAAGGTTTGGGACACCTGAACACTGAAACTTTCTTT	CASSKGLGHLNTETFF
TRBV6-5	many	TRBJ2-1	NA	TGTGCCAGCAGTCCCACGGGAGTTGGCGAGCAGTTCTTC	CASSPTGVGEQFF
TRBV12-3/TRBV12-4	few	TRBJ2-3	NA	TGTGCCAGCAGTTTAGCCCTACTGAAGGATACGCAGTATTTT	CASSLALLKDTQYF
TRBV5-6	NA	TRBJ2-1	TRBD2	TGTGCCAGCAGCTTGACATCAGGACTAGCGAATCATGGGGAGCAGTTCTTC	CASSLTSGLANHGEQFF
TRBV6-5	few	TRBJ1-1	TRBD1	TGTGCCAGCAGTTACGCCACAGGGGGAGGGACTGAAGCTTTCTTT	CASSYATGGGTEAFF
TRBV30	NA	TRBJ2-7	NA	TGTGTCTGGCAATCGAAGGGGGGTTACGAGCAGTACTTC	CVWQSKGGYEQYF
TRBV6-5	NA	TRBJ1-2	TRBD1	TGTGCCAGCAGTTGGGACAGTGAAGGCGGCTACACCTTC	CASSWDSEGGYTF
TRBV6-1	NA	TRBJ2-3	NA	TGTGCCAGCAGTGAAGAAATCGTAACGGTTGATACGCAGTATTTT	CASSEEIVTVDTQYF
TRBV4-1	NA	TRBJ2-1	NA	TGCGCCAGCAGCCAAGAATGGGGCCGGGCATGGGATGAGCAGTTCTTC	CASSQEWGRAWDEQFF
TRBV12-3/TRBV12-4	NA	TRBJ2-5	NA	TGTACCAGCAGGACCTACTCCGGGAGTGAAGAGACCCAGTACTTC	CTSRTYSGSEETQYF
TRBV24-1	NA	TRBJ2-3	TRBD1	TGTGCCACCCGAGACGGACAGGCGGCTTATTCTAGCACAGATACGCAGTATTTT	CATRDGQAAYSSTDTQYF
TRBV29-1	few	TRBJ1-1	NA	TGCAGCGGTGGCGGTGGGACACAAAACACTGAAGTTTTCTTT	CSGGGGTQNTEVFF
TRBV11-2	NA	TRBJ2-7	TRBD1	TGTGCGAGCACAATTGGACAGGGGGCTTACGAGCAGTACTTC	CASTIGQGAYEQYF
TRBV28	NA	TRBJ1-5	NA	TGTGACAGCAGTTTGCCAGGGTCGCTAAATCAGCCCCAGCATTTT	CDSSLPGSLNQPQHF
TRBV29-1	NA	TRBJ2-1	NA	TGCATCGTTCTCAATGGGCAGACGAAACACAATGAGCAGTTCTTC	CIVLNGQTKHNEQFF